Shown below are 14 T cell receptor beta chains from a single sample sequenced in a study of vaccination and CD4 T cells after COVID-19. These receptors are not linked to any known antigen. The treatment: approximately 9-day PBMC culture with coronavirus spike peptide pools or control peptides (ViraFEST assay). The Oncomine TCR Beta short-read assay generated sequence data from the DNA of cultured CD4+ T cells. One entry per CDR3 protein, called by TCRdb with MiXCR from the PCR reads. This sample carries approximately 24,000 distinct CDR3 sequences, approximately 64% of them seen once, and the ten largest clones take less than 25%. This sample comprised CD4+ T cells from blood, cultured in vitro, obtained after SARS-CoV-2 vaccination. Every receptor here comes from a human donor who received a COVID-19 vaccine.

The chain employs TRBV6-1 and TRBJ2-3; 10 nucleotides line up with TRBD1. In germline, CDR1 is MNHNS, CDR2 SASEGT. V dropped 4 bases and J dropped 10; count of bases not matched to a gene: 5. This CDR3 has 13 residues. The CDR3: CASSGDRGRSQYF. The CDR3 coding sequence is TGTGCCAGCAGTGGGGACAGGGGCCGGTCGCAGTATTTT.

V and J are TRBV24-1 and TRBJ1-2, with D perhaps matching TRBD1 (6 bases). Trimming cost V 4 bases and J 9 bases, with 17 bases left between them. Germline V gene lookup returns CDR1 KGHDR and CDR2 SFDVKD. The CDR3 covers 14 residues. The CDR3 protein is CATSDPDRDMRYTF. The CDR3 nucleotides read TGTGCCACCAGTGACCCGGACAGAGATATGCGCTACACCTTC.

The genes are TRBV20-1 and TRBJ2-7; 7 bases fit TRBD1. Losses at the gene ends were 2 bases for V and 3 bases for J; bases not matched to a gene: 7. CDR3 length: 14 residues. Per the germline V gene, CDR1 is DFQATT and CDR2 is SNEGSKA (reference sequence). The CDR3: CSARSRDRSYEQYF. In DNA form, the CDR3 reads TGCAGTGCTAGAAGCCGGGACAGAAGCTACGAGCAGTACTTC.

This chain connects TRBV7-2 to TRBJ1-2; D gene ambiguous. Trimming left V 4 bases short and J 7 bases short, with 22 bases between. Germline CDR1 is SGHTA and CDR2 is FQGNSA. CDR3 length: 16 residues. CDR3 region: CASSYPTTDNVGGYTF. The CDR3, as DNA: TGTGCCAGCAGCTACCCAACTACTGACAACGTAGGTGGCTACACCTTC. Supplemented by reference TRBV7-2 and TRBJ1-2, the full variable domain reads GAGVSQSPSNKVTEKGKDVELRCDPISGHTALYWYRQSLGQGLEFLIYFQGNSAPDKSGLPSDRFSAERTGGSVSTLTIQRTQQEDSAVYLCASSYPTTDNVGGYTFGSGTRLTVV.

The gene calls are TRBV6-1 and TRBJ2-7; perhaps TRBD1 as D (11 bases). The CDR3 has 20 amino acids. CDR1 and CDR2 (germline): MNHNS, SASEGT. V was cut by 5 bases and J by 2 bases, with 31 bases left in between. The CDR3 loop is CASSRPDRGPSGGIPYEQYF. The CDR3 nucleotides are TGTGCCAGCAGTAGGCCGGACAGGGGGCCTAGCGGGGGCATACCCTACGAGCAGTACTTC.

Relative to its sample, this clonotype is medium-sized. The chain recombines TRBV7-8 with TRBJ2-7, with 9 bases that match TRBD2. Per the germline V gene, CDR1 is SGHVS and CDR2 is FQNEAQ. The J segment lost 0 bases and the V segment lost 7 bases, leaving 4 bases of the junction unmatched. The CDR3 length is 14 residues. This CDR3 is CASKGLASSYEQYF. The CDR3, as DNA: TGTGCCAGCAAGGGACTAGCTAGCTCCTACGAGCAGTACTTC.

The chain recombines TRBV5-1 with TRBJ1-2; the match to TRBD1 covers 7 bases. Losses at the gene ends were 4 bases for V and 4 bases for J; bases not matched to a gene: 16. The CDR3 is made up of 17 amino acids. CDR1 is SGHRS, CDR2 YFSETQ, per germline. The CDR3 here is CASSPGVSGGESYGYTF. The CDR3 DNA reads TGCGCCAGCAGCCCCGGAGTCTCAGGGGGGGAGAGCTATGGCTACACCTTC.

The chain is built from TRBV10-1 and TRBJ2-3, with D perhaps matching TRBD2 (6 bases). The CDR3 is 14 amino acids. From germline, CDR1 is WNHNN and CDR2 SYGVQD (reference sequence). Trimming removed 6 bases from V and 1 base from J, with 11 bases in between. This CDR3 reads CASREGSGTDTQYF. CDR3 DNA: TGCGCCAGCAGGGAGGGCTCCGGCACAGATACGCAGTATTTT.

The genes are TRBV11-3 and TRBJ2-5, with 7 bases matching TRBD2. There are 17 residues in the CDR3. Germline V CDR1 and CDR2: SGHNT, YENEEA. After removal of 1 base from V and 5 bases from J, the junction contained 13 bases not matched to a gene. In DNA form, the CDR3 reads TGTGCCAGCAGCTTAGGTCGCGGGAGAGAAACGGGGGAGACCCAGTACTTC. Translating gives CASSLGRGRETGETQYF.

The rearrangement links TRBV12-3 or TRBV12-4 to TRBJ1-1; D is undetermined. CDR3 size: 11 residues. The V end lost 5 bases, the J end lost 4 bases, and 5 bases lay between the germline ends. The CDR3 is CASSPVTEAFF. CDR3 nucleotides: TGTGCCAGCAGTCCCGTCACTGAAGCTTTCTTT.

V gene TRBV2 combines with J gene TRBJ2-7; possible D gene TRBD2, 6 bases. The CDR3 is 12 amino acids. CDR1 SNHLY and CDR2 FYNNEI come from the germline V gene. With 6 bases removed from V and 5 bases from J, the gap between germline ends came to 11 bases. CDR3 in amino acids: CASRYGGDEQYF. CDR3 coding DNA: TGTGCCAGCAGATACGGGGGTGACGAGCAGTACTTC.

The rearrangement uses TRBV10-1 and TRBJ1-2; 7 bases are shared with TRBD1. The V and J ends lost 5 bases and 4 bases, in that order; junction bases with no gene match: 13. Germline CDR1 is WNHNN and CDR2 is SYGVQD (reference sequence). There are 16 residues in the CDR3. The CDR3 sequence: CASSRSRDRVIYGYTF. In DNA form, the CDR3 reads TGCGCCAGCAGTAGATCCCGGGACAGAGTAATCTATGGCTACACCTTC.

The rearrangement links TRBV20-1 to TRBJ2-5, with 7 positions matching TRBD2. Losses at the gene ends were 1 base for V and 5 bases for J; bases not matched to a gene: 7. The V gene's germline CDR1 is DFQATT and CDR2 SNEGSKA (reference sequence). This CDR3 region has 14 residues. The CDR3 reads CSARGVGGRETQYF. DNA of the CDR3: TGCAGTGCTAGAGGTGTCGGGGGGAGGGAGACCCAGTACTTC.

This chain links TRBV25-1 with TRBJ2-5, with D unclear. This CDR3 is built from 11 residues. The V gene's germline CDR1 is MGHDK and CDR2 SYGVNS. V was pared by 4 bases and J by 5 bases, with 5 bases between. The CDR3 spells CASSAKETQYF. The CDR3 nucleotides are TGTGCCAGCAGTGCAAAGGAGACCCAGTACTTC.